This TCR beta chain emerged from a study of beta chain features in type 1 diabetes (dated by TCRdb to between 2017 and 2018). In the study overall: Patients and healthy donors did not differ in mean age, gender distribution, total cell number or subset yield. A total of 85 million to 140 million sorted cells were examined across all samples, and the number of cells per subset was strongly correlated with RNA yield. The study compared TCRB repertoires of sorted circulating CD4+ T cell subsets between recently diagnosed type 1 diabetes patients and matched healthy donors. Regulatory and stem cell-like memory subsets were isolated from only 8 patients and roughly eight healthy donors, whereas naive and central memory subsets came from all 28 donors.

In the germline V gene, CDR1 corresponds to SGHTA and CDR2 to FQGNSA. Counted from cysteine to phenylalanine, this CDR3 has 15 amino acids. Of the read, only the CDR3 DNA is kept; its 45 bases are in frame from base 1. Trimming accounts for 1 base at V and 9 bases at J, while the number of junction bases matched to no gene is 7. Worth noting for this clone: No cognate antigen has been identified for it. No base qualities exist here, and no much larger clone lies one base off it.

What the authors observed across the whole study: PCR may preferentially amplify shorter templates, but because patient and control samples were amplified and corrected together, any resulting skew would affect both groups equally. Naive, central memory and regulatory TCRB repertoires appeared to be more similar among patients than among healthy donors. Type 1 diabetes patients showed a moderate but significant shortening of TCRB CDR3 length in all four CD4+ subsets. Because cDNA was sequenced instead of genomic DNA, highly expressing activated cells could be over-represented, though the groups showed no difference in activation or CD3 levels. Because small numbers of individuals were included in the HLA sub-analyses, any influence of HLA type on TCRB rearrangement was left unresolved. Patients with type 1 diabetes made fewer insertions and deleted more nucleotides at VDJ recombination sites, implying thymic rearrangement abnormalities.

The entire amount of isolated RNA was reverse transcribed using the High Capacity cDNA Reverse Transcription Kit, so the sequenced TCRB transcripts were expressed ones. Deep immunoSEQ sequencing was performed on naive, central memory and regulatory T cell samples, with an average of about 3.6 million total reads per sample. Sorted cells were lysed in RLT buffer and RNA was extracted with DNase-treated RNeasy Micro or Mini kits, depending on cell number. To prevent cross-contamination, every cell subset was processed on its own, while patient and healthy donor samples were processed together. The immunoSEQ multiplex PCR was used to amplify TCRB sequences from cDNA, yielding 87-bp fragments that span the CDR3 region. The amplicons were sequenced using the Illumina HiSeq platform. In the paper's pipeline: PCR bias was computationally corrected using synthetic template baselines, reads within Hamming distance 2 were collapsed, and singletons that could not be merged were discarded. By aligning reads against IMGT, V, D and J genes, CDR3 length, and insertions or deletions at six rearrangement sites were assigned. Clonotype counts were normalized to sorted cell number within each subset before computing true diversity and Gini coefficients with the tcR R package. Repertoire sharing was quantified using the overlap coefficient calculated on TCRB nucleotide sequences. Out-of-frame TCRB sequences from naive cells were analyzed to stand in for the pre-selection repertoire. Not all clones reach the TCRdb copy of this immuneACCESS table, which keeps in-frame sequences only. Checked studies attribute under half of the gap to unresolved V genes and leave the rest unexplained. Clone size and V and J calls were adopted from that table, with D and trimming inferred from the DNA. The sample table lists 220,000 or so clones, roughly two thirds of them with a count of one. In total, the top ten clones hold almost 0.055% of the sample.

Each donor gave one peripheral blood draw, approximately 120 mL on average, collected into heparinised tubes. A BD FACSAria II was used to sort naive, central memory, regulatory and stem cell-like memory CD4+ T cells with a panel that included CD45RO, CCR7, CD25, CD127, CD95 and CD27. A purity above 98% was achieved for all sorted populations. PBMCs were isolated right away by Lymphoprep density gradient centrifugation and were stained directly, without culture. So that batch effects would be minimized, each experiment stained and sorted samples in pairs, pairing one healthy donor with one patient.

The chain links TRBV7-2 with TRBJ2-1; TRBD1 lines up with 9 middle nucleotides. This TCR was sampled from a man aged 25-40 years in good health. The material sequenced was naive CD4+ T cells from blood. The cell subset or site label corresponds to: true naive CD4+ T cells. The CDR3 loop reads CASSLGTGAGVEQFF. The nucleotide sequence reads TGTGCCAGCAGCTTAGGGACAGGGGCGGGAGTTGAGCAGTTCTTC.